Presented here are 30 T cell receptor beta chains from one specimen sequenced in a study of memory CD4+ T cells and cytomegalovirus serostatus. The sort gate was single viable CD3+CD4+CD8-CD45RO+ cells for memory CD4+ T cells. Assay used: immunoSEQ multiplex PCR; TCRdb lists only in-frame clones, some missing. The sample records about 75,000 clones, roughly three quarters being singletons. The sample consisted of memory CD4+ T cells from blood. The origin of the receptors is an adult in good health and CMV-seropositive.

This clone came up once. J is TRBJ1-1 and V is TRBV5-6; D call uncertain. Germline CDR1 reads SGHDT; CDR2 reads YYEEEE. The germline V and J ends were trimmed by 0 bases and 3 bases, with 9 bases remaining between them. CDR3 size: 14 residues. CDR3 bases: TGTGCCAGCAGCTTGGACAGTTATTACACTGAAGCTTTCTTT. This encodes CASSLDSYYTEAFF.

This clone was picked up a small number of times. The chain carries TRBV9 and TRBJ2-7; 7 bases fit TRBD1. CDR1 SGDLS and CDR2 YYNGEE come from the germline V gene. The CDR3 has 13 residues. V was pared by 3 bases and J by 4 bases, with 4 bases of the junction left unmatched. CDR3 region: CASSGTGQYEQYF. The CDR3 coding sequence is TGTGCCAGCAGCGGGACGGGACAGTACGAGCAGTACTTC.

CDR3 bases: TGTGCCAGCAGCGGGCCACTGGGGTATGGCTACACCTTC. The encoded protein is CASSGPLGYGYTF. The V call is TRBV27, the J call TRBJ1-2, with D unresolved. The germline gives CDR1 MNHEY, CDR2 SMNVEV (reference sequence). This CDR3 has 13 residues. V lost 6 bases to trimming and J lost 5 bases, with 13 bases between them.

This chain uses TRBV28 with TRBJ1-6; D is possibly TRBD1 (6 bases). Germline loops: CDR1 MDHEN, CDR2 SYDVKM. CDR3 length: 15 residues. The V and J ends lost 2 bases and 7 bases respectively, with 12 bases between them. The CDR3 nucleotides are TGTGCCAGCAGTTTAGACGCAGGGGACAATTCACCCCTCCACTTT. This encodes CASSLDAGDNSPLHF.

The CDR3 nucleotides are TGCGCCAGCAGCCAGGATCGAGGTATTCCTGAGCAGTTCTTC. Protein sequence: CASSQDRGIPEQFF. The gene calls are TRBV4-3 and TRBJ2-1, with D unclear. The CDR3 runs to 14 residues. The germline V gene has CDR1 LGHNA and CDR2 YSLEER. V was clipped by 3 bases and J by 9 bases, with 15 bases between them.

V and J are TRBV30 and TRBJ2-7; TRBD2 aligns across 9 bases. Germline-derived CDR1 and CDR2 are GTSNPN and SVGIG (reference sequence). With 7 bases clipped from V and 5 bases from J, the junction kept 6 bases outside the gene matches. The length of the CDR3 is 12 residues. In DNA form, the CDR3 reads TGTGCCTCCGGGACTAGCAGAGACGAGCAGTACTTC. Residues: CASGTSRDEQYF.

The V call is TRBV5-1, the J call TRBJ1-5; 7 bases line up with TRBD1. This CDR3 contains 13 residues. The trim removed 7 bases at V and 7 bases at J, leaving 8 bases unmatched. Germline assignment: CDR1 SGHRS and CDR2 YFSETQ. The CDR3 coding sequence is TGCGCCAGCCGGGACAGCGAGGGCCAGCCCCAGCATTTT. Translated, it gives CASRDSEGQPQHF.

The chain has TRBV5-6 and TRBJ1-4; 7 nucleotides align to TRBD1. CDR1 and CDR2 from the germline V gene are SGHDT and YYEEEE. The CDR3 has 15 residues. V lost 4 bases to trimming and J lost 4 bases; unmatched junction nucleotides: 7. The CDR3 DNA reads TGTGCCAGCAGCGTGGGCGACAGGGTTAATGAAAAACTGTTTTTT. Protein product: CASSVGDRVNEKLFF.

The chain carries TRBV6-6 and TRBJ1-4; no clear D. V was clipped by 5 bases and J by 14 bases, with 12 bases between them. Germline loops: CDR1 MNHNY, CDR2 SVGAGI (reference sequence). The CDR3 is made up of 11 amino acids. CDR3 DNA: TGTGCCAGCAGTGCTACCTATAGGCTGTTTTTT. Protein product: CASSATYRLFF.

V gene TRBV2 combines with J gene TRBJ2-7; no clear D. The CDR3 extends over 14 amino acids. V shed 3 bases and J shed 6 bases, with 15 bases lying between them. Germline assignment: CDR1 SNHLY and CDR2 FYNNEI. CDR3 nucleotide sequence: TGTGCCAGCAGTGAGGGTCTATTTGCCCTCGAGCAGTACTTC. It translates to CASSEGLFALEQYF.

The CDR3 nucleotides read TGTGCCAGCAGCAACGGGGCGGCTAATGAAAAACTGTTTTTT. The encoded protein is CASSNGAANEKLFF. The gene calls are TRBV7-9 and TRBJ1-4; D possibly corresponds to TRBD1 (5 bases). CDR3 length: 14 amino acids. Trimming left V 5 bases short and J 3 bases short, with 10 bases between. CDR1 is SEHNR and CDR2 is FQNEAQ in the germline V gene (reference sequence).

The V call is TRBV7-2, the J call TRBJ1-4, with 9 bases matching TRBD1. This CDR3 is 15 amino acids long. CDR1 is SGHTA, CDR2 FQGNSA, per germline. V lost 5 bases and J lost 2; bases outside the gene matches: 3. The CDR3 nucleotides are TGTGCCAGCAGCGAGACAGGGGGGACTAATGAAAAACTGTTTTTT. The encoded protein is CASSETGGTNEKLFF.

The chain couples TRBV6-1 to TRBJ2-7; a possible D gene is TRBD1 (7 bases). V was trimmed by 2 bases and J by 5 bases, leaving 13 bases between them. CDR1 MNHNS and CDR2 SASEGT come from the germline V gene. The CDR3 spans 14 residues. This CDR3 is CASSERGQRDEQYF. CDR3 coding DNA: TGTGCCAGCAGTGAACGGGGACAGCGGGACGAGCAGTACTTC.

DNA of the CDR3: TGTGCCAGCAGCTTGGAGGGGGACATCCTTTTCACAGATACGCAGTATTTT. Translation: CASSLEGDILFTDTQYF. The chain is built from TRBV5-6 and TRBJ2-3; D perhaps matches TRBD1 (6 bases). The CDR3 length is 17 residues. Germline V gene sequence: CDR1 SGHDT, CDR2 YYEEEE. Trimming shortened V by 0 bases and J by 2 bases, and 16 bases separated the two germline ends.

The chain recombines TRBV5-6 with TRBJ1-1, with TRBD1 identical over 7 bases. Germline CDR1 is SGHDT and CDR2 is YYEEEE. The V segment lost 4 bases and the J segment 8 bases; nucleotides outside the gene matches: 11. There are 14 residues in the CDR3. CDR3 residues: CASSETGAQPEAFF. DNA of the CDR3: TGTGCCAGCAGCGAAACAGGGGCCCAGCCGGAAGCTTTCTTT.

This clone was seen a handful of times. At one end, the junction sequence differs from germline, possibly due to a read error. The genes are TRBV11-2 and TRBJ2-1, with D tentatively TRBD2 (5 bases). The length of the CDR3 is 12 residues. CDR1 is SGHAT and CDR2 is FQNNGV in the germline V gene. In DNA, the CDR3 is TGTGCCAGCAGCTTAGACAGACGAGGGTCGATCTTC. Translating it yields CASSLDRRGSIF.

V and J are TRBV9 and TRBJ2-2; D is ambiguous. V lost 1 base and J lost 5, with 18 bases in between. Germline loops: CDR1 SGDLS, CDR2 YYNGEE. This CDR3 has 17 residues. The CDR3 DNA is TGTGCCAGCAGCGTATCGCCGGACCCGGCACGTACCGGGGAGCTGTTTTTT. Translating gives CASSVSPDPARTGELFF. Together with reference TRBV9 and TRBJ2-2, the CDR3 gives the full variable domain: DSGVTQTPKHLITATGQRVTLRCSPRSGDLSVYWYQQSLDQGLQFLIQYYNGEERAKGNILERFSAQQFPDLHSELNLSSLELGDSALYFCASSVSPDPARTGELFFGEGSRLTVL.

V gene TRBV11-3 combines with J gene TRBJ1-3; TRBD1 might be the D (6 bases). The V end was cut by 0 bases, the J end by 0 bases, with 6 bases between. The CDR3 extends over 15 amino acids. The germline V gene has CDR1 SGHNT and CDR2 YENEEA. DNA of the CDR3: TGTGCCAGCAGCTTAGAGGGACACTCTGGAAACACCATATATTTT. This gives the protein CASSLEGHSGNTIYF.

The rearrangement joins TRBV19 to TRBJ2-5; perhaps D is TRBD1 or TRBD2 (5 bases each). The germline V gene encodes CDR1 LNHDA and CDR2 SQIVND (reference sequence). V was clipped by 5 bases and J by 8 bases, with 12 bases between them. This CDR3 is built from 12 residues. This CDR3 reads CASSLRGETQYF. CDR3 nucleotides: TGTGCCAGTAGTTTAAGAGGGGAAACCCAGTACTTC.

The rearrangement uses TRBV23-1 and TRBJ2-7, with 13 bases aligning to TRBD2. TRBV23-1 is identified as an open reading frame with a role that is uncertain. J lost 5 bases, V lost 0 bases, and 13 bases had no gene match. The CDR3 spans 19 residues. The CDR3 region has the DNA TGCGCCAGCAGTCAATCGGGACTAGCGGGACCCCGCGGGTTCAACGAGCAGTACGTC. It translates to CASSQSGLAGPRGFNEQYV.

This chain links TRBV30 with TRBJ1-5; no clear D gene. V shed 2 bases and J shed 4 bases, with 12 bases lying between them. The CDR3 is 14 residues long. Germline loops: CDR1 GTSNPN, CDR2 SVGIG (reference sequence). CDR3 DNA: TGTGCCTGGAGTTTTGGTTTACGGAATCAGCCCCAGCATTTT. This encodes CAWSFGLRNQPQHF.

The rearrangement joins TRBV30 to TRBJ2-3; 9 bases map to TRBD2. Germline trimming cut 0 bases from V and 5 bases from J; bases unmatched to any gene: 9. The CDR3 totals 16 residues. CDR1 is GTSNPN, CDR2 SVGIG, per germline (reference sequence). DNA for the CDR3: TGTGCCTGGAGTGTTAATAGCGGGAGAGCAGAAGATACGCAGTATTTT. It translates to CAWSVNSGRAEDTQYF.

This clone was detected only once. The genes are TRBV6-5 and TRBJ1-1; 9 nucleotides line up with TRBD1. The V gene's germline CDR1 is MNHEY and CDR2 SVGAGI. CDR3 size: 15 residues. The junction had 4 bases not matched to a gene; V was cut back by 2 bases and J by 3 bases. In nucleotides, the CDR3 is TGTGCCAGCAGTTACCGAAGGACAGGGGACACTGAAGCTTTCTTT. It specifies CASSYRRTGDTEAFF.

The chain has TRBV25-1 and TRBJ2-3; 9 bases are a match to TRBD2. Unmatched junction bases numbered 5, after V lost 8 bases and J lost 2 bases. This CDR3 has 14 amino acids. CDR1 and CDR2 from the germline V gene are MGHDK and SYGVNS. In DNA form, the CDR3 reads TGTGCCAGCGGAGGGGGACTAGCCACAGATACGCAGTATTTT. Protein product: CASGGGLATDTQYF.

This chain uses TRBV7-2 with TRBJ1-3; D not resolved. The CDR3 sequence is 15 residues long. V dropped 1 base and J dropped 0 bases, with 7 bases sitting between them. Germline V lookup: CDR1 SGHTA, CDR2 FQGNSA. The CDR3 loop is CASSLEHVSGNTIYF. The CDR3 nucleotides are TGTGCCAGCAGCTTAGAGCACGTCTCTGGAAACACCATATATTTT.

The gene calls are TRBV10-3 and TRBJ2-2; the D gene is possibly TRBD1 (6 bases). Germline V CDR1 and CDR2: ENHRY, SYGVKD. The length of the CDR3 is 14 residues. The germline V and J ends were trimmed by 4 bases and 5 bases, with 11 bases remaining between them. The CDR3 nucleotides are TGTGCCATCAGTGCGGACAGCACTACCGGGGAGCTGTTTTTT. It encodes CAISADSTTGELFF.

This clone was seen just once. This chain joins TRBV11-2 and TRBJ1-3; 11 positions match TRBD1. Germline lookup yields CDR1 SGHAT and CDR2 FQNNGV. The CDR3 extends over 19 amino acids. The V and J ends lost 1 base and 1 base, in that order; junction bases with no gene match: 9. DNA of the CDR3: TGTGCCAGCAGCTTAGTCTGGGACAGGGGGGTTCGTTCTGGAAACACCATATATTTT. Translating gives CASSLVWDRGVRSGNTIYF.

This chain uses TRBV7-2 with TRBJ1-2; 11 bases align to TRBD1. J gave up 8 bases and V 7 bases, and 12 bases lay outside the gene matches. CDR1 is SGHTA and CDR2 is FQGNSA in the germline V gene. The CDR3 extends over 15 amino acids. CDR3 sequence reads: CASKSGTGGVRGYTF. CDR3 DNA sequence: TGTGCCAGCAAATCCGGGACAGGGGGTGTAAGGGGCTACACCTTC.

For the CDR3, the DNA is TGTGCCAGCGGCAAGGATTCACCCCTCCACTTT. Encoded protein: CASGKDSPLHF. The chain couples TRBV6-5 to TRBJ1-6; no clear D. CDR3 length: 11 residues. CDR1 MNHEY and CDR2 SVGAGI come from the germline V gene. Trimming removed 8 bases at V and 8 bases at J, with 7 bases between.

The chain recombines TRBV6-1 with TRBJ1-6, with TRBD1 as a possible D gene (5 bases). Germline CDR1 and CDR2: MNHNS and SASEGT. V was shortened by 8 bases and J by 6 bases, with 11 bases between the two germline ends. CDR3 length: 13 amino acids. This chain's CDR3 is CASWARANSPLHF. The DNA for the CDR3 is TGTGCCAGCTGGGCCAGGGCTAATTCACCCCTCCACTTT.